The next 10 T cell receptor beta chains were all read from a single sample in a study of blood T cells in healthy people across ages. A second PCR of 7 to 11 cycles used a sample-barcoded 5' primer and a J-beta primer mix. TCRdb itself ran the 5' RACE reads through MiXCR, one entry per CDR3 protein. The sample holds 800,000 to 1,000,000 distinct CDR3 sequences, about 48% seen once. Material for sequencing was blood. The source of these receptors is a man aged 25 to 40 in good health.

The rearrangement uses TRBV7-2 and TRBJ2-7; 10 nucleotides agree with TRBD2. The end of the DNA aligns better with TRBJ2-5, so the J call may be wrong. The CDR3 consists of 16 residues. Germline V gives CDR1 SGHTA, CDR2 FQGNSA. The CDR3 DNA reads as TGTGCCAGCAGCTTTACTAGCGGGGACGGAAAGAAGACCCAGTACTTC. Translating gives CASSFTSGDGKKTQYF.

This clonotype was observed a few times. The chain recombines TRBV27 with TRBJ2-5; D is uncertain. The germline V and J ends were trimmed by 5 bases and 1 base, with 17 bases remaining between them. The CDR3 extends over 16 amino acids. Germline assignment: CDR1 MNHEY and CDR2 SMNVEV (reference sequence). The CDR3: CASSPSYERFQETQYF. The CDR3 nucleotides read TGTGCCAGCAGTCCCTCATACGAAAGGTTCCAAGAGACCCAGTACTTC.

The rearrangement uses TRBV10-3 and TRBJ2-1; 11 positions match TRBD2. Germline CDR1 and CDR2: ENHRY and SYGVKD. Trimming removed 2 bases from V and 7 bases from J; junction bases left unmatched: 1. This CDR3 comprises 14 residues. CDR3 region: CAISEGTSGNEQFF. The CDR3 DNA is TGTGCCATCAGTGAGGGGACTAGCGGAAATGAGCAGTTCTTC.

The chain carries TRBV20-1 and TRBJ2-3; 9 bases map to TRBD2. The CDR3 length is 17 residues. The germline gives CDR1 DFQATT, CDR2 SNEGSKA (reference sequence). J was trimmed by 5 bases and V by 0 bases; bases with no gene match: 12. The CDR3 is CSARDEKSGRWGDTQYF. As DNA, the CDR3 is TGCAGTGCTAGAGACGAGAAAAGCGGGAGGTGGGGAGATACGCAGTATTTT.

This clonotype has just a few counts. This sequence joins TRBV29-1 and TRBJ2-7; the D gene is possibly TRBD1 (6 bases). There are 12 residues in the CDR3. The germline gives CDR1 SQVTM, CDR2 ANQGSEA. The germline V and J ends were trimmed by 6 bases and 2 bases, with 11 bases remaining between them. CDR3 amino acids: CSVGTTTYEQYF. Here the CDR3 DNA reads TGCAGCGTGGGGACAACTACCTACGAGCAGTACTTC.

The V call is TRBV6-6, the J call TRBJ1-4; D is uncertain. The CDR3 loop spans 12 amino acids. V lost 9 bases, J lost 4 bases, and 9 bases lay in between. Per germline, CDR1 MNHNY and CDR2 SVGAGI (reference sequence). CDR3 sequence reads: CASFAFNEKLFF. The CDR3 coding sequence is TGTGCCAGTTTTGCGTTTAATGAAAAACTGTTTTTT.

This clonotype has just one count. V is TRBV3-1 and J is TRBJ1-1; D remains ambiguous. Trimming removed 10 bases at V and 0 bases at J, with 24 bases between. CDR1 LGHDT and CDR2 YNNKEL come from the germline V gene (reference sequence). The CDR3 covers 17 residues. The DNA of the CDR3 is TGTGCCACCCGGAAGGAGGACGGGCGAATTATGAACACTGAAGCTTTCTTT. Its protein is CATRKEDGRIMNTEAFF.

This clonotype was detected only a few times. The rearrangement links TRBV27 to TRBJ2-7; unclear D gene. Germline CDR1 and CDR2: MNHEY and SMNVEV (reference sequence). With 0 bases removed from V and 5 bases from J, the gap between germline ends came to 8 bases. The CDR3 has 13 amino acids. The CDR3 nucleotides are TGTGCCAGCAGTTTATCCGGGTACCACGAGCAGTACTTC. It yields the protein CASSLSGYHEQYF.

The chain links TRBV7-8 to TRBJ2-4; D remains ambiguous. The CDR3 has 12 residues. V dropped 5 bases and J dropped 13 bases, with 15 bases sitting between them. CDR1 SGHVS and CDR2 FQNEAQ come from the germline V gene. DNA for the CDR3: TGTGCCAGCAGCCCAAAGACCCGGCACCAGTACTTC. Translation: CASSPKTRHQYF.

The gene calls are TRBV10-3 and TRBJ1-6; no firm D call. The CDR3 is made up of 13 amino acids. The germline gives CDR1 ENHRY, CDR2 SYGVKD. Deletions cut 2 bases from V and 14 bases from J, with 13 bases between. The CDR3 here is CAISERRTVALHF. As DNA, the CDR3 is TGTGCCATCAGTGAGCGGCGGACGGTGGCCCTCCACTTT.